Listed here is a single TCR beta chain. Its antigen remains unidentified. The sample originates from a study of CXCR3-negative and CXCR3-positive naive CD8 T cells. About the study: For each library, about 1.5 +/- 0.3 million TRB reads were obtained, 120 million to 150 million in total.

Sorts performed in triplicate captured 300,000 or so cells each from every CD8+ T cell subset. Libraries were UMI-labeled 5' RACE TRB cDNA. One entry per CDR3 protein, without DNA, is what TCRdb gives after re-calling the 5' RACE reads. In total, the table holds around 63,000 distinct CDR3 sequences. CDR3 size: 12 residues. Germline-derived CDR1 and CDR2 are LNHNV and YYDKDF (reference sequence). Findings and limits, study-wide: TRB CDR3s of CXCR3-positive naive cells were more hydrophobic than those of CXCR3-negative naive cells. TRBV-TRBJ usage was similar across naive CXCR3 subsets but distinct in memory cells.

The sequence was collected from a human donor in good health. Some clones in this sample may be carry-over from other donors' samples. Sequencing was carried out using naive CXCR3+ CD8+ T cells from blood. Sample subset: CD45RO-CCR7+CD27+CD95- naive CD8+ T cells expressing CXCR3 (TNR3+). V and J are TRBV15 and TRBJ1-3; TCRdb designates TRBD1, a call that cannot be tested without DNA. CDR3 sequence: CIGGPTENTIYF.